This T cell receptor beta chain is from a study of cytomegalovirus exposure and HLA in healthy donors. Vbeta (60) and Jbeta (13) primers were used in the PCR. Sequencing was performed with immunoSEQ multiplex PCR; in TCRdb, only in-frame clones are kept and a portion is missing. This sample carries over 100,000 clones, with approximately 1.8% going to the ten biggest clones. The CDR3 contains 15 residues. From germline, CDR1 is SEHNR and CDR2 FQNEAQ (reference sequence). The V gene end was trimmed by 3 bases and the J gene end by 2 bases; junction bases not matched to a gene: 4. Findings and limits, study-wide: Earlier analysis looked at TCR beta V segments, and most were productive about 90% or about 30% of the time. Accurate predictions that matched the HLA-A and HLA-B alleles of most subjects were reportedly made from TCR beta sequences.

As for this clone: Its antigen is not identified.

The gene calls are TRBV7-9 and TRBJ1-2, with TRBD1 matching over 9 bases. The sequence was obtained from a man between 18 and 29 years old in good health and CMV-seronegative. Material for sequencing was PBMCs. CDR3 DNA: TGTGCCAGCAGCTTGGCAGGACAGGGGAACTATGGCTACACCTTC. The encoded protein is CASSLAGQGNYGYTF. Full variable domain (outside the CDR3, taken from reference TRBV7-9 and TRBJ1-2): DTGVSQNPRHKITKRGQNVTFRCDPISEHNRLYWYRQTLGQGPEFLTYFQNEAQLEKSRLLSDRFSAERPKGSFSTLEIQRTEQGDSAMYLCASSLAGQGNYGYTFGSGTRLTVV.